This is a list of T cell receptor beta chains from one sample in a study of beta chain features in type 1 diabetes. TCRdb's table, derived via immunoSEQ multiplex PCR, lists solely in-frame clones and lacks some. This table holds roughly 220,000 clones, 16% found once. Sequenced material: naive CD4+ T cells from blood. The receptors stem from a young man with type 1 diabetes. The CDR3 runs from the conserved cysteine through the conserved F or W. D genes are given only for firm matches. Clone size is not always given. Where it is, it says once, few, many or a class for expanded clones.

v_gene: TRBV7-2; d_gene: .; j_gene: TRBJ1-4; abundance: few; CDR3nt: TGTGCCAGCAGCTTCGGCCGCACGGAAAAACTGTTTTTT; CDR3aa: CASSFGRTEKLFF
v_gene: TRBV5-1; d_gene: .; j_gene: TRBJ2-1; abundance: .; CDR3nt: TGCGCCAGCAGCCGTGTTTCGGGACTTACCTACAATGAGCAGTTCTTC; CDR3aa: CASSRVSGLTYNEQFF
v_gene: TRBV27; d_gene: .; j_gene: TRBJ1-2; abundance: few; CDR3nt: TGTGCCAGCAGTTATGAGGGACCGGGCTATGGCTACACCTTC; CDR3aa: CASSYEGPGYGYTF
v_gene: TRBV13; d_gene: TRBD1; j_gene: TRBJ2-7; abundance: .; CDR3nt: TGTGCCAGCAGCTTAGGGGACAGGCCCTACGAGCAGTACTTC; CDR3aa: CASSLGDRPYEQYF
v_gene: TRBV7-6; d_gene: TRBD1; j_gene: TRBJ2-7; abundance: .; CDR3nt: TGTGCCAGCAGCTTATCCCCTGGGACAGGGTTCTCCTACGAGCAGTACTTC; CDR3aa: CASSLSPGTGFSYEQYF
v_gene: TRBV7-2; d_gene: .; j_gene: TRBJ2-7; abundance: .; CDR3nt: TGTGCCAGCAGGTTCCGTGGGAGCTCCTACGAGCAGTACTTC; CDR3aa: CASRFRGSSYEQYF
v_gene: TRBV7-3; d_gene: .; j_gene: TRBJ2-5; abundance: .; CDR3nt: TGTGCCAGCAGGGGTACCGGAGAGACCCAGTACTTC; CDR3aa: CASRGTGETQYF
v_gene: TRBV7-9; d_gene: .; j_gene: TRBJ2-7; abundance: few; CDR3nt: TGTGCCAGCAGCTACAGGGACTACGAGCAGTACTTC; CDR3aa: CASSYRDYEQYF
v_gene: TRBV18; d_gene: .; j_gene: TRBJ1-1; abundance: few; CDR3nt: TGTGCCAGCGCGAAGCCCCCTCGGGGGACTGAAGCTTTCTTT; CDR3aa: CASAKPPRGTEAFF
v_gene: TRBV28; d_gene: TRBD1; j_gene: TRBJ2-5; abundance: few; CDR3nt: TGTGCCAGCAGTTTAGCTTACCGGGACAGGGATCACTTC; CDR3aa: CASSLAYRDRDHF
v_gene: TRBV29-1; d_gene: .; j_gene: TRBJ2-2; abundance: few; CDR3nt: TGCAGCGTTGGAGCGACAATCGGGGAGCTGTTTTTT; CDR3aa: CSVGATIGELFF
v_gene: TRBV20-1; d_gene: .; j_gene: TRBJ2-5; abundance: few; CDR3nt: TGCAGTGCTCTAATACTGGAGACCCAGTACTTC; CDR3aa: CSALILETQYF
v_gene: TRBV29-1; d_gene: .; j_gene: TRBJ2-1; abundance: .; CDR3nt: TGCAGCGTTGTGGGGGCGAATGAGCAGTTCTTC; CDR3aa: CSVVGANEQFF
v_gene: TRBV7-2; d_gene: .; j_gene: TRBJ2-7; abundance: .; CDR3nt: TGTGCCAGCAGCCGGATGAATTTTGGAGCGTACGAGCAGTACTTC; CDR3aa: CASSRMNFGAYEQYF
v_gene: TRBV30; d_gene: .; j_gene: TRBJ1-2; abundance: .; CDR3nt: TGTGCCTGGAGTCAGTTAGGGGCCTATGGCTACACCTTC; CDR3aa: CAWSQLGAYGYTF
v_gene: TRBV7-2; d_gene: .; j_gene: TRBJ2-1; abundance: .; CDR3nt: TGTGCCAGCAGCTTAGATCAGGGCTCCTACAATGAGCAGTTCTTC; CDR3aa: CASSLDQGSYNEQFF
v_gene: TRBV15; d_gene: .; j_gene: TRBJ1-2; abundance: .; CDR3nt: TGTGCCACCAGCAGAGGCCCAGGGGAGGACTATGGCTACACCTTC; CDR3aa: CATSRGPGEDYGYTF
v_gene: TRBV29-1; d_gene: TRBD1; j_gene: TRBJ2-2; abundance: few; CDR3nt: TGCAGCGTGCCGGGACAGCCGAACACCGGGGAGCTGTTTTTT; CDR3aa: CSVPGQPNTGELFF
v_gene: TRBV10-3; d_gene: .; j_gene: TRBJ2-6; abundance: .; CDR3nt: TGTGCCATCAGGGACAGTTTAACCGGGGCCAACGTCCTGACTTTC; CDR3aa: CAIRDSLTGANVLTF
v_gene: TRBV27; d_gene: TRBD1; j_gene: TRBJ1-1; abundance: .; CDR3nt: TGTGCCAGCAGTACACAGGGGATGAACACTGAAGCTTTCTTT; CDR3aa: CASSTQGMNTEAFF
v_gene: TRBV6-5; d_gene: .; j_gene: TRBJ2-7; abundance: .; CDR3nt: TGTGCCAGCAGACCGGGACGCTCCTACGAGCAGTACTTC; CDR3aa: CASRPGRSYEQYF
v_gene: TRBV2; d_gene: .; j_gene: TRBJ2-1; abundance: few; CDR3nt: TGTGCCAGCCAGGGACTTCGTTACAATGAGCAGTTCTTC; CDR3aa: CASQGLRYNEQFF
v_gene: TRBV7-2; d_gene: TRBD1; j_gene: TRBJ2-7; abundance: few; CDR3nt: TGTGCCAGCAGCTTAGAGGACAGGGCCGGCTACGAGCAGTACTTC; CDR3aa: CASSLEDRAGYEQYF
v_gene: TRBV29-1; d_gene: .; j_gene: TRBJ2-6; abundance: .; CDR3nt: TGCAGCGTTGGAGCGAGATCTGGGGCCAACGTCCTGACTTTC; CDR3aa: CSVGARSGANVLTF
v_gene: TRBV29-1; d_gene: .; j_gene: TRBJ2-1; abundance: .; CDR3nt: TGCAGCGTTGTCGGGAGCAATGAGCAGTTCTTC; CDR3aa: CSVVGSNEQFF
v_gene: TRBV29-1; d_gene: TRBD2; j_gene: TRBJ2-7; abundance: few; CDR3nt: TGCAGCGGCCTGATTAGCGGGAGCTCCTACGAGCAGTACTTC; CDR3aa: CSGLISGSSYEQYF
v_gene: TRBV30; d_gene: .; j_gene: TRBJ1-3; abundance: .; CDR3nt: TGTGCCTGGAAGGGGAGCCCAAGAAACACCATATATTTT; CDR3aa: CAWKGSPRNTIYF
v_gene: TRBV5-4; d_gene: TRBD1; j_gene: TRBJ2-1; abundance: .; CDR3nt: TGTGCCAGCAGGTCATCCGGGACAGGTGGACCTGCGGAGCAGTTCTTC; CDR3aa: CASRSSGTGGPAEQFF
v_gene: TRBV7-9; d_gene: .; j_gene: TRBJ2-3; abundance: .; CDR3nt: TGTGCCAGCAGCTTAGTAGGGCCAGATACGCAGTATTTT; CDR3aa: CASSLVGPDTQYF
v_gene: TRBV4-3; d_gene: .; j_gene: TRBJ2-2; abundance: few; CDR3nt: TGCGCCAGCAGCCAAGATCTCGTACAGAACACCGGGGAGCTGTTTTTT; CDR3aa: CASSQDLVQNTGELFF
v_gene: TRBV28; d_gene: .; j_gene: TRBJ1-1; abundance: .; CDR3nt: TGTGCCAGCTACAGGAGATTGAACACTGAAGCTTTCTTT; CDR3aa: CASYRRLNTEAFF
v_gene: TRBV28; d_gene: .; j_gene: TRBJ1-2; abundance: .; CDR3nt: TGTGCCAGCAGCCAGACAGGATACGGCTACACCTTC; CDR3aa: CASSQTGYGYTF
v_gene: TRBV20-1; d_gene: .; j_gene: TRBJ2-1; abundance: few; CDR3nt: TGCAGTGCAGGGCCCTACAATGAGCAGTTCTTC; CDR3aa: CSAGPYNEQFF
v_gene: TRBV4-1; d_gene: TRBD2; j_gene: TRBJ2-1; abundance: few; CDR3nt: TGCGCCAGCAGCCAAGGACTAGCCAGTGAGCAGTTCTTC; CDR3aa: CASSQGLASEQFF
v_gene: TRBV15; d_gene: TRBD1; j_gene: TRBJ2-7; abundance: .; CDR3nt: TGTGCCACCAGCAGAGATCCAGGGGGAACTCCCTACGAGCAGTACTTC; CDR3aa: CATSRDPGGTPYEQYF
v_gene: TRBV11-2; d_gene: TRBD2; j_gene: TRBJ2-7; abundance: few; CDR3nt: TGTGCCAGCAGCTCGATTAGCGGGAGTTCCTACGAGCAGTACTTC; CDR3aa: CASSSISGSSYEQYF
v_gene: TRBV4-1; d_gene: .; j_gene: TRBJ2-1; abundance: .; CDR3nt: TGCGCCAGCAGCCAAGAACCCAGGGGGGAGTACAATGAGCAGTTCTTC; CDR3aa: CASSQEPRGEYNEQFF
v_gene: TRBV11-2; d_gene: TRBD1; j_gene: TRBJ2-1; abundance: few; CDR3nt: TGTGCCAGCAGCCCTACAGGGGACCTCTACAATGAGCAGTTCTTC; CDR3aa: CASSPTGDLYNEQFF
v_gene: TRBV29-1; d_gene: .; j_gene: TRBJ1-1; abundance: .; CDR3nt: TGCAGCGTTGGTAAAGGGAGGGACACTGAAGCTTTCTTT; CDR3aa: CSVGKGRDTEAFF
v_gene: TRBV4-2; d_gene: .; j_gene: TRBJ2-1; abundance: .; CDR3nt: TGTGCCAGCACCAACCCGGGGGACAGCTCCTACAATGAGCAGTTCTTC; CDR3aa: CASTNPGDSSYNEQFF
v_gene: TRBV29-1; d_gene: .; j_gene: TRBJ1-4; abundance: few; CDR3nt: TGCAGCGTTGAAAACAGGGTCAGGCTGTTTTTT; CDR3aa: CSVENRVRLFF
v_gene: TRBV6-1; d_gene: .; j_gene: TRBJ2-1; abundance: few; CDR3nt: TGTGCCAGCAGTGAAGCCGGGTTACGTGAGCAGTTCTTC; CDR3aa: CASSEAGLREQFF
v_gene: TRBV7-2; d_gene: .; j_gene: TRBJ1-4; abundance: few; CDR3nt: TGTGCCAGCAGCTTATATCAGACCGAAAAACTGTTTTTT; CDR3aa: CASSLYQTEKLFF
v_gene: TRBV13; d_gene: .; j_gene: TRBJ1-2; abundance: .; CDR3nt: TGTGCCAGCAGCTTGCAGGGTACCCATGGCTACACCTTC; CDR3aa: CASSLQGTHGYTF
v_gene: TRBV9; d_gene: TRBD1; j_gene: TRBJ2-1; abundance: few; CDR3nt: TGTGCCAGCAGCGTAGACAGGGGGCCCCACAATGAGCAGTTCTTC; CDR3aa: CASSVDRGPHNEQFF
v_gene: TRBV28; d_gene: .; j_gene: TRBJ2-5; abundance: few; CDR3nt: TGTGCCAGCAGGCCAGGGGCCTACCAAGAGACCCAGTACTTC; CDR3aa: CASRPGAYQETQYF
v_gene: TRBV5-4; d_gene: TRBD1; j_gene: TRBJ2-5; abundance: few; CDR3nt: TGTGCCAGCAGCCCGGACGCAGGGGGCGCCTTGGAGACCCAGTACTTC; CDR3aa: CASSPDAGGALETQYF
v_gene: TRBV28; d_gene: .; j_gene: TRBJ2-7; abundance: few; CDR3nt: TGTGCCAGCAGTCCCCGGGACTACGAGCAGTACTTC; CDR3aa: CASSPRDYEQYF
v_gene: TRBV29-1; d_gene: .; j_gene: TRBJ2-2; abundance: .; CDR3nt: TGCAGCGTCTCGGGACGGAACACCGGGGAGCTGTTTTTT; CDR3aa: CSVSGRNTGELFF
v_gene: TRBV9; d_gene: .; j_gene: TRBJ2-3; abundance: few; CDR3nt: TGTGCCAGCAGCGTAGACTACACCTGGGCAGATACGCAGTATTTT; CDR3aa: CASSVDYTWADTQYF
v_gene: TRBV7-9; d_gene: .; j_gene: TRBJ1-4; abundance: .; CDR3nt: TGTGCCAGCAGCCCACGGAACGGGGATGAAAAACTGTTTTTT; CDR3aa: CASSPRNGDEKLFF
v_gene: TRBV10-3; d_gene: .; j_gene: TRBJ2-7; abundance: few; CDR3nt: TGTGCCATCAGTGAGACAAGATTCTACGAGCAGTACTTC; CDR3aa: CAISETRFYEQYF